This T cell receptor (beta chain) derives from a study of CD8 T cells in ankylosing spondylitis. Study-wide results and limits: Earlier authors reported some of these motif variants in reactive arthritis synovial fluid and blood. Clones tied to disease were said to be significantly enriched in matched ankylosing spondylitis synovial fluid. The disease-linked clones had a CD8+ phenotype and low blood frequencies.

Turning to this clonotype: The target antigen is unknown.

One entry per CDR3 protein results from TCRdb running MiXCR on the 5' RACE reads. The sample lists around 300,000 distinct CDR3 sequences; approximately 15% were seen once. Unmatched junction bases numbered 7, after V lost 5 bases and J lost 0 bases. Per the germline V gene, CDR1 is MNHEY and CDR2 is SMNVEV (reference sequence). The CDR3 is 19 amino acids. This rearrangement joins TRBV27 to TRBJ2-6; 13 bases match TRBD2. Sequences were obtained from blood, either unsorted or a sorted T cell fraction (not recorded which). The sequence was obtained from a male donor with ankylosing spondylitis or in good health (not recorded which). CDR3 sequence reads: CASSLRLAGGLSGANVLTF. The CDR3 coding sequence is TGTGCCAGCAGTCTCCGACTAGCGGGAGGACTCTCTGGGGCCAACGTCCTGACTTTC.